This record concerns one T cell receptor (beta chain) sequence. The conserved closing phenylalanine or tryptophan is absent in this CDR3, likely reflecting a read error. Among the patients, aged 18 to 65, hyperthyroidism was newly diagnosed and had lasted under 2 months. Clinical symptoms, serum thyroxine, TRAb, thyroid ultrasound and orbital computed tomography established diagnosis. In germline, CDR1 is MDHEN, CDR2 SYDVKM. This CDR3 contains 12 residues. Trimming left V 5 bases short and J 8 bases short, with 7 bases between. This entry belongs to a study of T cells in Graves' hyperthyroidism and ophthalmopathy. Whole-study context: Upon initial diagnosis and before any treatment, peripheral blood was collected.

Using RNA transcripts as the source, TCR beta CDR3 regions were amplified. First-round RT-PCR targeting the TCR CDR3 was performed with the HTBI primer set. TCRdb reanalysed the multiplex PCR reads using MiXCR and keeps one entry per CDR3 protein. Here the sample spans 700,000 or so distinct CDR3 sequences, less than 20% being singletons. Sequenced input: blood. This clonotype originated in a man in his late teens or twenties with Graves' hyperthyroidism. The chain joins TRBV28 to TRBJ1-6, with unresolved D. This CDR3 is CASSTEHSPLHL. The CDR3 coding sequence is TGTGCCAGCAGTACCGAACATTCACCCCTCCACCTT.